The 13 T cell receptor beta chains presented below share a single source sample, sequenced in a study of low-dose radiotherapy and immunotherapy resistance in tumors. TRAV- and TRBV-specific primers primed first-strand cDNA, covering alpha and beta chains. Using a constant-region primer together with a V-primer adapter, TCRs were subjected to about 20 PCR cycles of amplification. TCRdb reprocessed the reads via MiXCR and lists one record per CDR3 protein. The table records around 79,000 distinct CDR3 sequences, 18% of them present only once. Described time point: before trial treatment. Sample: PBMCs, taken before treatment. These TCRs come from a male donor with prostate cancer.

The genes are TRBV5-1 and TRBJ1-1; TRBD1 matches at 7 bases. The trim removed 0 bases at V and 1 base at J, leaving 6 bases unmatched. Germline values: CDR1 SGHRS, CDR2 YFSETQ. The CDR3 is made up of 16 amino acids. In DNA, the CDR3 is TGCGCCAGCAGCTTGGAGGGGGCGCAAAGGAACACTGAAGCTTTCTTT. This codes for CASSLEGAQRNTEAFF.

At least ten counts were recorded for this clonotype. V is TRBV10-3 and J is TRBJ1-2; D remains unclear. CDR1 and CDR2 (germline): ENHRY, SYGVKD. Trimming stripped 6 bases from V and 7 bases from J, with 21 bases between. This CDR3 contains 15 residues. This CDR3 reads CAISPFGPRQGGYTF. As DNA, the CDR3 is TGTGCCATCAGCCCCTTCGGCCCTCGCCAAGGTGGCTACACCTTC.

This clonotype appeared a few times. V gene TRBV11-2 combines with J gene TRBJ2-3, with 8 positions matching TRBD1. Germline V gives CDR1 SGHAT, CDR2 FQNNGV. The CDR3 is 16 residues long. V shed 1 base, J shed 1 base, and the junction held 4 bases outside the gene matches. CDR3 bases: TGTGCCAGCAGCTTAGTCAGGGGGCAGGGCACAGATACGCAGTATTTT. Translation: CASSLVRGQGTDTQYF.

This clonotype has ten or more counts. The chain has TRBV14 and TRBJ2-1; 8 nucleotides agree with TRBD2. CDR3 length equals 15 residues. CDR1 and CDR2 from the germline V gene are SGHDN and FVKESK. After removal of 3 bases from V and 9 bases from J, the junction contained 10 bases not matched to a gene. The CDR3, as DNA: TGTGCCAGCAGCCATCTGGCGGGGGGTATCACTGAGCAGTTCTTC. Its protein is CASSHLAGGITEQFF. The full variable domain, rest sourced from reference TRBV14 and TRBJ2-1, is EAGVTQFPSHSVIEKGQTVTLRCDPISGHDNLYWYRRVMGKEIKFLLHFVKESKQDESGMPNNRFLAERTGGTYSTLKVQPAELEDSGVYFCASSHLAGGITEQFFGPGTRLTVL.

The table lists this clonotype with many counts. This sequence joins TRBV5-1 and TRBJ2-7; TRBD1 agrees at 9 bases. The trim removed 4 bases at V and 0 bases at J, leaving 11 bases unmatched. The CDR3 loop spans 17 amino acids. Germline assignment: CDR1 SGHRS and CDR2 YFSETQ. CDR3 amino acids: CASSRVGGQGNSYEQYF. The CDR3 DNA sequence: TGCGCCAGCAGCCGGGTGGGTGGACAGGGGAACTCCTACGAGCAGTACTTC.

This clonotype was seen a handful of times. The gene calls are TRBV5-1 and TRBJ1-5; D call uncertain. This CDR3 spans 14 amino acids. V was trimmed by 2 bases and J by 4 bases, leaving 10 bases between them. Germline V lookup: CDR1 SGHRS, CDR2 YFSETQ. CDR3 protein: CASSLDGENQPQHF. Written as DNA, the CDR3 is TGCGCCAGCAGCTTAGATGGAGAAAATCAGCCCCAGCATTTT. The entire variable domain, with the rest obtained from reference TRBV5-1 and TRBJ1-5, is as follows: KAGVTQTPRYLIKTRGQQVTLSCSPISGHRSVSWYQQTPGQGLQFLFEYFSETQRNKGNFPGRFSGRQFSNSRSEMNVSTLELGDSALYLCASSLDGENQPQHFGDGTRLSIL.

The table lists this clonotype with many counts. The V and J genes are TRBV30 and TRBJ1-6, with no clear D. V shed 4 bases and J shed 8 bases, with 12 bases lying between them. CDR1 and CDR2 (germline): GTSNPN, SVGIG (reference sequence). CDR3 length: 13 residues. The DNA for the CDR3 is TGTGCCTGGACCCCGGGATTTGATTCACCCCTCCACTTT. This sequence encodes CAWTPGFDSPLHF.

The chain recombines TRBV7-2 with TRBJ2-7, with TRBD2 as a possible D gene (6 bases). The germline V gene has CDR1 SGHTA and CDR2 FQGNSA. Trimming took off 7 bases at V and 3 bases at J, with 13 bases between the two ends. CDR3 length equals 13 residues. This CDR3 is CASTQGLLYEQYF. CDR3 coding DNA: TGTGCCAGCACCCAGGGACTTCTCTACGAGCAGTACTTC.

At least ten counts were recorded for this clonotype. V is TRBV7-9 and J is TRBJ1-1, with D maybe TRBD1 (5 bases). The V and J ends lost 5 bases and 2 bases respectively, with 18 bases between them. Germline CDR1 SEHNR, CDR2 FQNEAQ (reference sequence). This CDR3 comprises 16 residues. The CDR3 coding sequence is TGTGCCAGCAGCCCATGGGGCCTTGGTCCTAACACTGAAGCTTTCTTT. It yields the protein CASSPWGLGPNTEAFF.

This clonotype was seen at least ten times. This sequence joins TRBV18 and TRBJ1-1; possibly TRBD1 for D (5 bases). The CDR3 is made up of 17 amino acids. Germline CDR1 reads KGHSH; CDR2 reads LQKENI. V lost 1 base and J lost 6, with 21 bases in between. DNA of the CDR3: TGTGCCAGCTCACCACAGAAAGGGACCGGGAACATCGCTGAAGCTTTCTTT. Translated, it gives CASSPQKGTGNIAEAFF.

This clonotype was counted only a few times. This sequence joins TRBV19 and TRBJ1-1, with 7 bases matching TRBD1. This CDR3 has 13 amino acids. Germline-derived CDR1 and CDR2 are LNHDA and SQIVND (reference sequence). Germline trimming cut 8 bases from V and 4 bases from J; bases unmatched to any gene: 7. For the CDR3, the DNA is TGTGCCAGTCAGGGACAGTTGTTCACTGAAGCTTTCTTT. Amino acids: CASQGQLFTEAFF. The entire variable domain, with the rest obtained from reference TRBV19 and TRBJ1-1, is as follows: DGGITQSPKYLFRKEGQNVTLSCEQNLNHDAMYWYRQDPGQGLRLIYYSQIVNDFQKGDIAEGYSVSREKKESFPLTVTSAQKNPTAFYLCASQGQLFTEAFFGQGTRLTVV.

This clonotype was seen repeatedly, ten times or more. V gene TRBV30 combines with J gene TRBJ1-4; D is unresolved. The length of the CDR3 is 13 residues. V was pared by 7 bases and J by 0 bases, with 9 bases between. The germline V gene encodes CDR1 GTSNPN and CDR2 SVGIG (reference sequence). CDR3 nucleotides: TGTGCCTCAGGCGCAGCAACTAATGAAAAACTGTTTTTT. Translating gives CASGAATNEKLFF.

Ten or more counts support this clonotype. CDR3 nucleotide sequence: TGTGCCAGTAGTATCGAGACAGGGGTAAACCACGAGCAGTACTTC. Its protein is CASSIETGVNHEQYF. The chain is built from TRBV19 and TRBJ2-7; 8 bases agree with TRBD1. The CDR3 extends over 15 amino acids. The V and J ends lost 3 bases and 5 bases, in that order; junction bases with no gene match: 9. Germline V gene lookup returns CDR1 LNHDA and CDR2 SQIVND (reference sequence).